The next 21 T cell receptor beta chains were all read from a single sample in a study of blood T cell repertoires in COVID-19. Using immunoSEQ multiplex PCR, the repertoire was profiled, and TCRdb retains in-frame clones only, with some absent. This table has some 220,000 clones, roughly 84% appearing once. Sequenced sample: peripheral blood. The receptor source for this set is a woman between 55 and 75 years old with acute or convalescent COVID-19.

This chain uses TRBV9 with TRBJ1-2, with 11 bases that match TRBD1. The CDR3 sequence is 14 residues long. The V gene's germline CDR1 is SGDLS and CDR2 YYNGEE. J gave up 4 bases and V 3 bases, and 2 bases lay outside the gene matches. The CDR3, as DNA: TGTGCCAGCAGCGAGGGGACAGGGGGCTATGGCTACACCTTC. Translating it yields CASSEGTGGYGYTF.

The chain carries TRBV2 and TRBJ2-3; D may be TRBD2 (6 bases). The CDR3 is 15 amino acids. Trimming took off 2 bases at V and 0 bases at J, with 9 bases between the two ends. The germline V gene has CDR1 SNHLY and CDR2 FYNNEI. DNA for the CDR3: TGTGCCAGCAGTGAAACTGGGACTAGCACAGATACGCAGTATTTT. It codes for CASSETGTSTDTQYF. The full variable domain, with the rest looked up from reference TRBV2 and TRBJ2-3, is EPEVTQTPSHQVTQMGQEVILRCVPISNHLYFYWYRQILGQKVEFLVSFYNNEISEKSEIFDDQFSVERPDGSNFTLKIRSTKLEDSAMYFCASSETGTSTDTQYFGPGTRLTVL.

CDR3 in DNA: TGTGCCTGGAGCAACAGGAGGGAGGGCCTGAACACTGAAGCTTTCTTT. It specifies CAWSNRREGLNTEAFF. The chain recombines TRBV30 with TRBJ1-1; possibly TRBD1 for D (5 bases). This CDR3 region has 16 residues. Trimming left V 3 bases short and J 0 bases short, with 17 bases between. Germline V gene data show CDR1 as GTSNPN and CDR2 as SVGIG (reference sequence). Combining the CDR3 with reference TRBV30 and TRBJ1-1 gives the whole variable domain SQTIHQWPATLVQPVGSPLSLECTVEGTSNPNLYWYRQAAGRGLQLLFYSVGIGQISSEVPQNLSASRPQDRQFILSSKKLLLSDSGFYLCAWSNRREGLNTEAFFGQGTRLTVV.

This chain uses TRBV5-1 with TRBJ1-2, with 7 bases aligning to TRBD1. The V gene's germline CDR1 is SGHRS and CDR2 YFSETQ. With V trimmed by 4 bases and J by 8 bases, 5 bases remained unmatched. The CDR3 runs to 12 residues. The CDR3 reads CASSGRQGGYTF. The CDR3 DNA reads as TGCGCCAGCAGCGGGCGACAGGGCGGCTACACCTTC.

This chain links TRBV5-4 with TRBJ1-3; no clear D. The V end was cut by 0 bases, the J end by 0 bases, with 10 bases between. Germline V gene data show CDR1 as SGHNT and CDR2 as YYREEE (reference sequence). CDR3 size: 16 residues. Here the CDR3 reads CASSLGGSSSGNTIYF. CDR3 bases: TGTGCCAGCAGCTTGGGAGGCTCGAGCTCTGGAAACACCATATATTTT. Complete variable domain (other parts from reference TRBV5-4 and TRBJ1-3): ETGVTQSPTHLIKTRGQQVTLRCSSQSGHNTVSWYQQALGQGPQFIFQYYREEENGRGNFPPRFSGLQFPNYSSELNVNALELDDSALYLCASSLGGSSSGNTIYFGEGSWLTVV.

This clone was seen more than once but under ten times. The chain has TRBV27 and TRBJ1-1; TRBD1 might be the D (5 bases). Trimming stripped 5 bases from V and 9 bases from J, with 19 bases between. CDR1 is MNHEY, CDR2 SMNVEV, per germline (reference sequence). The CDR3 spans 14 residues. Here the CDR3 DNA reads TGTGCCAGCAGTACCAACCAGGACGGGGGGAAAGCTTTCTTT. Translation gives CASSTNQDGGKAFF.

The chain carries TRBV9 and TRBJ1-3; D unresolved. CDR1 is SGDLS and CDR2 is YYNGEE in the germline V gene. V was clipped by 3 bases and J by 0 bases, with 13 bases between them. The CDR3 length is 16 residues. The CDR3: CASSDGWTSSGNTIYF. For the CDR3, the DNA is TGTGCCAGCAGCGATGGTTGGACTTCCTCTGGAAACACCATATATTTT.

V is TRBV5-6 and J is TRBJ1-5; D possibly corresponds to TRBD1 (5 bases). This CDR3 is built from 16 residues. Germline-derived CDR1 and CDR2 are SGHDT and YYEEEE. V was shortened by 2 bases and J by 3 bases, with 15 bases between the two germline ends. CDR3 DNA sequence: TGTGCCAGCAGCTTACTTGGAGACAGACCCAATCAGCCCCAGCATTTT. Translation: CASSLLGDRPNQPQHF.

V usage is TRBV19 and J usage is TRBJ1-2, with D possibly TRBD1 on 5 matching bases. The CDR3 contains 13 residues. Trimming pared 10 bases from V and 3 bases from J, leaving 15 bases between. Germline V gives CDR1 LNHDA, CDR2 SQIVND (reference sequence). For the CDR3, the DNA is TGTGCCACCTGGGGGGGAATAGACTATGGCTACACCTTC. Translation: CATWGGIDYGYTF.

V is TRBV5-4 and J is TRBJ2-7, with 7 bases fitting TRBD2. V shed 5 bases, J shed 1 base, and the junction held 9 bases outside the gene matches. Germline CDR1 and CDR2: SGHNT and YYREEE (reference sequence). The CDR3 runs to 15 residues. The DNA for the CDR3 is TGTGCCAGCAGTCCCATGGGGGGGAGATCCTACGAGCAGTACTTC. It codes for CASSPMGGRSYEQYF. Together with reference TRBV5-4 and TRBJ2-7, the CDR3 gives the full variable domain: ETGVTQSPTHLIKTRGQQVTLRCSSQSGHNTVSWYQQALGQGPQFIFQYYREEENGRGNFPPRFSGLQFPNYSSELNVNALELDDSALYLCASSPMGGRSYEQYFGPGTRLTVT.

This sequence joins TRBV30 and TRBJ2-1, with 13 positions matching TRBD2. CDR3 length equals 16 residues. The germline V gene has CDR1 GTSNPN and CDR2 SVGIG (reference sequence). V lost 2 bases to trimming and J lost 3 bases; unmatched junction nucleotides: 4. The CDR3 region is CAWSFRTSGGYNEQFF. In DNA, the CDR3 is TGTGCCTGGAGTTTCCGGACTAGCGGGGGCTACAATGAGCAGTTCTTC.

The V call is TRBV5-1, the J call TRBJ2-1; TRBD2 might be the D (6 bases). CDR1 SGHRS and CDR2 YFSETQ come from the germline V gene. This CDR3 region has 15 residues. V gave up 5 bases and J gave up 0 bases, with 12 bases separating them. Here the CDR3 DNA reads TGCGCCAGCAGTCACGGGGGAAGCTCCTACAATGAGCAGTTCTTC. Translated: CASSHGGSSYNEQFF.

This chain connects TRBV7-2 to TRBJ2-7; 11 bases line up with TRBD2. CDR1 and CDR2 from the germline V gene are SGHTA and FQGNSA. The junction had 11 bases not matched to a gene; V was cut back by 4 bases and J by 0 bases. The CDR3 has 18 residues. CDR3 protein: CASSSSGGTLAVSYEQYF. CDR3 nucleotide sequence: TGTGCCAGCAGCTCTAGCGGGGGGACTCTAGCCGTCTCCTACGAGCAGTACTTC.

J is TRBJ1-6 and V is TRBV6-5, with unresolved D. Germline values: CDR1 MNHEY, CDR2 SVGAGI. This CDR3 is built from 15 residues. V lost 7 bases and J lost 1, with 11 bases in between. CDR3 in DNA: TGTGCCAGCATTAGGAGTTCGTCCTATAATTCACCCCTCCACTTT. Protein sequence: CASIRSSSYNSPLHF.

The V gene is TRBV18, the J gene TRBJ1-3, with 8 bases that match TRBD1. Per germline, CDR1 KGHSH and CDR2 LQKENI. This CDR3 contains 14 residues. V shed 3 bases and J 3 bases; nucleotides not matched to a gene: 1. Here the CDR3 reads CASSPDRGGNTIYF. In DNA form, the CDR3 reads TGTGCCAGCTCACCCGACAGGGGTGGAAACACCATATATTTT.

The CDR3 DNA reads as TGTGCCAGCAGTGAACTAGCGGGGGTGAACTCCTACAATGAGCAGTTCTTC. The encoded protein is CASSELAGVNSYNEQFF. The chain recombines TRBV6-1 with TRBJ2-1; 10 bases are shared with TRBD2. V lost 2 bases and J lost 0; bases outside the gene matches: 4. CDR1 is MNHNS and CDR2 is SASEGT in the germline V gene. The CDR3 contains 17 residues.

V and J are TRBV4-3 and TRBJ2-7; TRBD1 agrees at 7 bases. The V segment lost 3 bases and the J segment 2 bases; nucleotides outside the gene matches: 7. The CDR3 loop spans 15 amino acids. Germline CDR1 is LGHNA and CDR2 is YSLEER. The CDR3 loop is CASSQSTGTAYEQYF. In DNA form, the CDR3 reads TGCGCCAGCAGCCAGTCAACCGGGACAGCCTACGAGCAGTACTTC.

The V gene is TRBV2, the J gene TRBJ1-6; a weak D match, TRBD1 (5 bases). V shed 3 bases and J shed 14 bases, with 11 bases lying between them. CDR3 length: 12 residues. CDR1 and CDR2 (germline): SNHLY, FYNNEI. The CDR3 protein is CASSEDNLTLHF. DNA of the CDR3: TGTGCCAGCAGTGAGGACAACCTCACCCTCCACTTT.

The chain recombines TRBV28 with TRBJ2-1; a possible D gene is TRBD1 (5 bases). Germline V gene lookup returns CDR1 MDHEN and CDR2 SYDVKM. V was shortened by 6 bases and J by 4 bases, with 19 bases between the two germline ends. This CDR3 is 16 amino acids long. The CDR3 region is CASSRERQHTYNEQFF. In DNA form, the CDR3 reads TGTGCCAGCAGCCGAGAAAGACAGCACACTTACAATGAGCAGTTCTTC.

The chain employs TRBV4-3 and TRBJ2-5; TRBD2 aligns across 14 bases. V trimming: 3 bases; J trimming: 5 bases; junction bases outside the gene matches: 8. The CDR3 has 17 residues. The germline V gene encodes CDR1 LGHNA and CDR2 YSLEER. The CDR3 loop is CASSQGTSGGLGETQYF. The CDR3 bases are TGCGCCAGCAGCCAGGGGACTAGCGGGGGTCTTGGGGAGACCCAGTACTTC.

V is TRBV18 and J is TRBJ2-7; D might be TRBD2 (6 bases). In germline, CDR1 is KGHSH, CDR2 LQKENI. The V end was cut by 4 bases, the J end by 6 bases, with 13 bases between. The CDR3 covers 13 residues. CDR3 loop: CASSREDFFEQYF. The CDR3 nucleotides are TGTGCCAGCTCACGGGAGGACTTCTTCGAGCAGTACTTC.